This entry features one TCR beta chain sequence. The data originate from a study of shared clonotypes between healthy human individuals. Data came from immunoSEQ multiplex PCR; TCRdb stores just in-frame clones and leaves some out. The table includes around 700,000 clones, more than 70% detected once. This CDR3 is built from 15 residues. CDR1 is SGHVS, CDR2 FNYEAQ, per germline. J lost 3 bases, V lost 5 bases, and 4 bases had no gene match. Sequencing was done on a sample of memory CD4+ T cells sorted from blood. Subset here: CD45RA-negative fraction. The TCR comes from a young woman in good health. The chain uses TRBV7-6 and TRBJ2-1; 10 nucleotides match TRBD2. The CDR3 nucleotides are TGTGCCAGCAGCGCTAGCGGGAGTAACTACAATGAGCAGTTCTTC. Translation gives CASSASGSNYNEQFF.